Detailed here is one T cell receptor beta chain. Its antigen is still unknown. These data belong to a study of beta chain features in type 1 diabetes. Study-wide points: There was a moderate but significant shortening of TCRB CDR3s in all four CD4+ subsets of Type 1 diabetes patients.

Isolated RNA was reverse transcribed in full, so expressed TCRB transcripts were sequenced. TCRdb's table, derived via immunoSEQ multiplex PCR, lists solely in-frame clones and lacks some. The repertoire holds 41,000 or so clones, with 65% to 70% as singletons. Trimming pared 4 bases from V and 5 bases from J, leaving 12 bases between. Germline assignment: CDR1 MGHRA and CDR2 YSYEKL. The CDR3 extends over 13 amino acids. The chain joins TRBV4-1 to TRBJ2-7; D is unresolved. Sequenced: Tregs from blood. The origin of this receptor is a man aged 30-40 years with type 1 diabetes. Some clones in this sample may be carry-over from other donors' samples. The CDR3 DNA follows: TGCGCCAGCAGCCCCACAAACCTCCACGAGCAGTACTTC. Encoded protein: CASSPTNLHEQYF.